The TCR beta chain described here comes from a study of blood T cell repertoires in COVID-19. The overall study: Both acute and convalescent COVID-19 samples were obtained from the United States, Italy and Spain.

In the study's own analysis: Estimates of nucleated cell counts were drawn from the amplification of reference gene primers. Produced via immunoSEQ multiplex PCR; TCRdb's table is partial and in-frame only. V and J calls and clone size are as listed in that table; D and trimming were resolved from the DNA. The sample has over 150,000 clones, around 85% seen once; the top ten hold less than 8%. CDR1 and CDR2 (germline): MDHEN, SYDVKM. The CDR3 contains 16 residues. To note about this clone: One junction end does not reproduce the germline sequence, and a read error may be involved.

The sequence was obtained from a man older than 75 with COVID-19, enrolled during active disease. The sequenced material came from peripheral blood. The chain couples TRBV28 to TRBJ2-3; 9 nucleotides match TRBD1. The CDR3: CASSPRDRAGTYTQYF. The CDR3, as DNA: TGTGCCAGCAGTCCCCGGGACAGGGCAGGCACATATACGCAGTATTTT. Full variable domain (outside the CDR3, taken from reference TRBV28 and TRBJ2-3): DVKVTQSSRYLVKRTGEKVFLECVQDMDHENMFWYRQDPGLGLRLIYFSYDVKMKEKGDIPEGYSVSREKKERFSLILESASTNQTSMYLCASSPRDRAGTYTQYFGPGTRLTVL.